This TCR beta chain emerged from a study of blood T cells in healthy people across ages (dated by TCRdb to between 2014 and 2016). Regarding the study in general: In model experiments, template switching captured roughly one uniquely barcoded TCR beta cDNA molecule for every two T cells. For two donors (one aged 18 to 30 and one aged 80 or older), the study analyzed two additional independent replicas of 1 million unique cDNA reads from the same blood draw. Age-related changes in TCR beta repertoire diversity were measured in the study by deep sequencing normalized with unique cDNA molecular identifiers. The donors were split into four age groups: young (average around 16 years), middle-aged (more than 35), aged (62) and long-lived (more than 80). To avoid experimental bias, donors of different ages were spread randomly across the sequencing lanes.

A word on this clonotype: Its target antigen remains unknown. The record has no base qualities; no much larger clone is one base away.

The library was generated by 5' RACE. The reads were generated on an Illumina HiSeq 2500. A second PCR of roughly 7 to 11 cycles was performed with a sample-barcoded 5' primer and a J-beta primer mix. Each TCR beta cDNA molecule received a unique molecular identifier from a template-switch 5' adaptor carrying 12 random nucleotides. Each sample yielded at least 2.5 million CDR3-containing paired-end reads. First-strand cDNA was synthesized from all RNA with the Mint cDNA synthesis kit, primed by a TRBC-specific oligonucleotide. After uracil-DNA glycosylase treatment, a first 18-cycle PCR used universal primers M1SS and BC2_uni_R on all cDNA. From the authors' description of their analysis: Each sample was normalized by randomly selecting 1 million high-quality reads, each carrying a distinct molecular identifier. Reads with shared molecular identifiers were discarded instead of being binned into consensus sequences. CDR3 identification, clonotype clustering and error correction used MiTCR with a Q25 quality threshold and the strictest error-elimination algorithm. A nonparametric unseen species model with Euler transformation was used to estimate lower-bound total TCR beta diversity. TCRdb reran the public reads through fastp at Q25 and MiXCR, keeping productive beta chains. Each CDR3 protein appears once, grouped with its most common genes and DNA. The V and J calls and clone size are TCRdb's, not the authors'. Here the sample has about 1.6 million distinct CDR3 sequences; about 31% occur a single time. Approximately 10% of the sample is in the top ten clones.

Paper-wide results and their limitations: A strong correlation was found between observed TCR beta diversity and the percentage of naive T cells measured by flow cytometry. As age increased, observed TCR beta diversity per million T cells dropped in a roughly linear way, and a significant reduction was already evident by age about 40. Because the CMV infection status of the donors was unknown, age-related changes in expanded clonotypes may potentially have been confounded. Total diversity estimates from one million sequenced T cells were considered lower bounds and underestimates. Because profiling used bulk unsorted PBMCs, naive and antigen-experienced compartments could not be compared conclusively. Compared with the aged group, the long-lived group had more naive CD4+ T cells, fewer expanded clones and increased TCR diversity, suggesting age selection.

The donors were roughly 40 Caucasian individuals from Russia, aged about 6 to 95 years, who were systemically healthy. Each donor gave around 9.8 milliliters of peripheral blood, collected into EDTA-treated Vacutainer tubes. Ficoll-Paque density-gradient centrifugation was used to isolate PBMCs, with at least 6.5 million per sample. Total RNA, at least 6 micrograms per sample, was extracted from PBMCs with Trizol reagent. For every donor, flow cytometry on a PBMC aliquot measured the percentage of naive CD45RAhigh/CD27high T cells. V has 2 bases trimmed and J has 10 bases trimmed; junction bases matching no gene number 13. The CDR1 and CDR2 encoded by the germline V gene (reference sequence) are LNHNV and YYDKDF. The CDR3 runs 17 residues from the cysteine to the phenylalanine. Only the CDR3 region is kept as DNA, spanning 51 bases read in frame from base 1.

This sequence uses TRBV15 and TRBJ2-1; 11 middle bases align to TRBD2. The TCR comes from a woman aged 25-40 years in good health. Material for sequencing was blood. The CDR3 corresponds to CATSRRPGLAEGYEQFF. The DNA sequence follows: TGTGCCACCAGCAGACGACCGGGACTAGCGGAGGGGTACGAGCAGTTCTTC.